This entry concerns a single T cell receptor (beta chain). This specimen comes from a study of shared clonotypes between healthy human individuals. This CDR3 is 11 amino acids long. Germline V gene data show CDR1 as MNHNS and CDR2 as SASEGT. V lost 4 bases to trimming and J lost 5 bases, with 5 bases between them. This table comes from immunoSEQ multiplex PCR, and its TCRdb copy is limited to in-frame clones, with some not included. Of about 1 million clones listed, around 76% are singletons. The TCR sequence derives from a man between 18 and 35 years old in good health. The J gene is TRBJ2-5, the V gene TRBV6-1, with no clear D. Sequencing was done on a sample of memory CD4+ T cells sorted from blood. The subset here: CD45RA-negative fraction. Here the CDR3 reads CASSGMETQYF. CDR3 DNA: TGTGCCAGCAGTGGGATGGAGACCCAGTACTTC.